This paragraph covers one T cell receptor (beta chain) sequence. There is no known antigen for this receptor. Per-base qualities were not stored, and no clone one base away is much larger. Interpreted using the paper, the time point label stands for: cells obtained before transplantation from donor or recipient. CD3+CD4+ and CD3+CD8+ populations were FACS-sorted from unstimulated pre-transplant donor and recipient cells taken from spleen or lymph nodes. The sample comes from a study of graft-versus-host responses after intestinal transplantation (dated by TCRdb to the early 2020s). Notes on the research overall: The transplants that recipients received were multivisceral, liver-intestinal, or isolated intestinal. Every recipient was given anti-thymocyte globulin induction, then maintenance tacrolimus and steroids for about three years. After intestinal transplantation, graft-versus-host and host-versus-graft alloreactive T cell clones in the graft, circulation and bone marrow were tracked using bulk TCR-beta CDR3 sequencing. Alloreactive clones were identified by sequencing pre-transplant mixed lymphocyte reaction products and comparing these products with unstimulated pre-transplant donor and recipient T cells. The cohort enrolled 24 intestinal transplant recipients, one of whom was a retransplant, and a few patients without pretransplant specimens were excluded. A peak of at least 4% donor T cells among recipient peripheral blood mononuclear cells was the definition used for donor T cell macrochimerism. Samples from three later patients were sequenced in-house on an Illumina MiSeq with MiXCR processing rather than by the commercial service. Points the paper makes about the study in general: In the allografts of patients with donor T cell macrochimerism, GvH to HvG T cell clonal ratios were high. The conclusions were limited by the relatively low number and heterogeneity of the intestinal transplant patients. Early after transplant, peak levels of circulating GvH clones were found to be associated with declines in HvG clones. GvH clones turned up in recipient bone marrow, with some appearing earlier in ileal mucosa or blood, a pattern consistent with an intestinal mucosal origin.

CDR1 and CDR2, looked up from the germline V gene (reference sequence), are SGHKS and YYEKEE. Measured from the cysteine to the phenylalanine, the CDR3 is 15 residues long. The sequence is cut down to CDR3 DNA, 45 bases in frame from base 1. V was cut back by 4 bases and J by 0 bases, leaving a gap of 11 bases between them. The method behind the library was the immunoSEQ multiplex PCR assay. For most patients, genomic DNA was isolated with the Qiagen DNeasy Blood and Tissue Kit and shipped frozen to Adaptive Biotechnologies for TCR sequencing. For most patients, high-throughput TCR-beta CDR3 sequencing of genomic DNA was performed by Adaptive Biotechnologies. Concerning the study's data processing: TCR sequencing data for over 15 patients were retrieved from Adaptive's ImmunoSEQ software; a few other patients were processed with MiXCR and VDJtools. To correct CD4 versus CD8 sorting errors, sequences present in both subsets at a frequency ratio below 5:1 were removed. CDR3 nucleotide sequences shared between donor and recipient were removed because their origin could not be assigned. To count as alloreactive, a clone needed at least 2-fold expansion over unstimulated cells and a minimum CFSE-low frequency of 0.002% (template counts) or 0.001% (read counts). Clones detected in sequenced pre-transplant spleen, lymph node, or MLR CFSE-low populations of the donor or recipient were defined as mappable. The cumulative frequency of alloreactive clones was calculated as a percentage of all sequences, weighted by copy number. The immuneACCESS repertoire file appears here via TCRdb, limited to in-frame rearrangements. These files lack a portion of the clones; in checked studies, under half of the deficit traces to unresolved V genes, and the cause of the others is not known. The V and J calls and clone size come from that table; D and trimming were worked out from the DNA. The sample records more than 100,000 clones, 85% to 95% of which are singletons. The ten largest clones capture over 2.5% of the sample.

Material: unstimulated CD8+ T cells sorted from spleen or lymph node cells, obtained before intestinal transplant. This sequence uses TRBV5-5 and TRBJ1-3, with the D gene call left open. The TCR originated in a human donor who received an intestinal transplant. Read as DNA, the sequence is TGTGCCAGCAGCGATCAAGGTCACTCTGGAAACACCATATATTTT. It translates to CASSDQGHSGNTIYF.